These 26 T cell receptor beta chains originate from one sample sequenced in a study of low-dose radiotherapy and immunotherapy resistance in tumors (dated by TCRdb to 2021 to 2024). Superscript III and a set of TRAV- and TRBV-specific primers were used to synthesize first-strand cDNA, so that both TCRalpha and TCRbeta chains were covered. An approximately 20-cycle PCR with Phusion amplified the TCRs, pairing a constant-region primer with the adapter that was attached to the V primers. In-frame beta chains were kept once TCRdb had trimmed the public reads at Q25 with fastp and called clones with MiXCR. Rows with a matching CDR3 protein are joined into one entry that keeps the most common DNA and genes. The sample includes around 6,700 distinct CDR3 sequences, with 55% to 75% observed a single time. The leading ten clones occupy 9% to 14% of the sample. Every receptor here comes from a human donor with advanced metastatic prostate, ovarian, gallbladder or colorectal cancer (not recorded which). This table probably holds off-target reads from a library built for another chain.

The rearrangement links TRBV2 to TRBJ1-1; D may be TRBD1 (5 bases). Germline loops: CDR1 SNHLY, CDR2 FYNNEI. V was shortened by 6 bases and J by 1 base, with 12 bases between the two germline ends. CDR3 length equals 14 residues. The CDR3 DNA is TGTGCCAGCAGCGTAGGGACGGGGAACACTGAAGCTTTCTTT. As protein: CASSVGTGNTEAFF.

V gene TRBV30 combines with J gene TRBJ2-5; 10 bases are a match to TRBD2. The trim removed 4 bases at V and 3 bases at J, leaving 8 bases unmatched. The CDR3 runs to 15 residues. Germline CDR1 is GTSNPN and CDR2 is SVGIG (reference sequence). CDR3 sequence: CAWMALAGDKETQYF. The CDR3 nucleotides are TGTGCCTGGATGGCGCTAGCGGGGGACAAAGAGACCCAGTACTTC. The full variable domain, its missing parts supplied by reference TRBV30 and TRBJ2-5, is SQTIHQWPATLVQPVGSPLSLECTVEGTSNPNLYWYRQAAGRGLQLLFYSVGIGQISSEVPQNLSASRPQDRQFILSSKKLLLSDSGFYLCAWMALAGDKETQYFGPGTRLLVL.

The gene calls are TRBV6-5 and TRBJ2-7; D call uncertain. Germline CDR1 reads MNHEY; CDR2 reads SVGAGI. The germline V and J ends were trimmed by 5 bases and 9 bases, with 14 bases remaining between them. The length of the CDR3 is 12 residues. In DNA, the CDR3 is TGTGCCAGCAGTGACTTGAGTGGGGTGCAGTACTTC. The encoded protein is CASSDLSGVQYF.

The V and J genes are TRBV24-1 and TRBJ2-1; tentative D call: TRBD1 (6 bases). This CDR3 has 12 amino acids. Per germline, CDR1 KGHDR and CDR2 SFDVKD. Trimming cost V 10 bases and J 4 bases, with 10 bases left between them. Here the CDR3 reads CATRDNYNEQFF. The CDR3 coding sequence is TGTGCCACTCGGGACAATTACAATGAGCAGTTCTTC.

The V and J genes are TRBV29-1 and TRBJ1-2; D unresolved. The CDR3 totals 12 residues. V was shortened by 7 bases and J by 4 bases, with 13 bases between the two germline ends. Germline-derived CDR1 and CDR2 are SQVTM and ANQGSEA. CDR3 DNA: TGCAGCGCTAACACGCTCGGCTATGGCTACACCTTC. Translated, it gives CSANTLGYGYTF.

CDR3 amino acids: CASSLRQGIGNQPQHF. The CDR3 region has the DNA TGTGCCAGCAGCTTACGACAGGGCATAGGCAATCAGCCCCAGCATTTT. This chain uses TRBV5-6 with TRBJ1-5; the match to TRBD1 covers 7 bases. Germline V gene sequence: CDR1 SGHDT, CDR2 YYEEEE. V lost 2 bases to trimming and J lost 2 bases; unmatched junction nucleotides: 7. The CDR3 is 16 amino acids.

The J gene is TRBJ2-7, the V gene TRBV11-2, with D unresolved. V dropped 2 bases and J dropped 2 bases, with 10 bases sitting between them. The germline V gene has CDR1 SGHAT and CDR2 FQNNGV. CDR3 size: 14 residues. As DNA, the CDR3 is TGTGCCAGCAGCTTACGGCGGCAGGCCTACGAGCAGTACTTC. Its protein product is CASSLRRQAYEQYF. Based on the CDR3 plus reference TRBV11-2 and TRBJ2-7, the full variable domain is EAGVAQSPRYKIIEKRQSVAFWCNPISGHATLYWYQQILGQGPKLLIQFQNNGVVDDSQLPKDRFSAERLKGVDSTLKIQPAKLEDSAVYLCASSLRRQAYEQYFGPGTRLTVT.

V usage is TRBV23-1 and J usage is TRBJ2-3; D gene ambiguous. TRBV23-1 carries the ORF label, with uncertain function. V lost 3 bases to trimming and J lost 0 bases, with 16 bases between them. The CDR3 covers 17 residues. The CDR3 is CASSHRTDSSSTDTQYF. In nucleotides, the CDR3 is TGCGCCAGCAGTCATAGGACGGATTCTTCTAGCACAGATACGCAGTATTTT.

This clonotype was found a few times. V and J are TRBV7-3 and TRBJ2-7; 10 bases are a match to TRBD1. With V trimmed by 5 bases and J by 1 base, 5 bases remained unmatched. CDR3 length equals 15 residues. CDR1 and CDR2 (germline): SGHTA, FQGTGA. The CDR3 DNA sequence: TGTGCCAGCAGCAGCGGGACAGGGGTTTCCTACGAGCAGTACTTC. Its translation: CASSSGTGVSYEQYF. Full variable domain (remainder filled in from reference TRBV7-3 and TRBJ2-7): GAGVSQTPSNKVTEKGKYVELRCDPISGHTALYWYRQSLGQGPEFLIYFQGTGAADDSGLPNDRFFAVRPEGSVSTLKIQRTERGDSAVYLCASSSGTGVSYEQYFGPGTRLTVT.

The rearrangement uses TRBV5-1 and TRBJ2-3; no definite D call. This CDR3 contains 13 residues. The V end was cut by 0 bases, the J end by 8 bases, with 10 bases between. Germline CDR1 is SGHRS and CDR2 is YFSETQ. The chain's CDR3 is CASSLEPDGTQYF. The CDR3 DNA is TGCGCCAGCAGCTTGGAACCCGACGGTACGCAGTATTTT.

This clonotype was observed a handful of times. CDR3 protein: CASSLVGTLGTDTQYF. As DNA, the CDR3 is TGTGCCAGCAGCTTGGTAGGGACCCTCGGGACAGATACGCAGTATTTT. The J gene is TRBJ2-3, the V gene TRBV5-4; TRBD1 or TRBD2 may be the D gene (5 bases each). The length of the CDR3 is 16 residues. CDR1 is SGHNT and CDR2 is YYREEE in the germline V gene (reference sequence). The V gene lost 0 bases and the J gene lost 3 bases, with 14 bases spanning the gap.

The sample holds one count of this clonotype. This chain uses TRBV5-5 with TRBJ2-1; D unresolved. The V end was cut by 4 bases, the J end by 7 bases, with 9 bases between. The CDR3 has 12 amino acids. The V gene's germline CDR1 is SGHKS and CDR2 YYEKEE (reference sequence). The CDR3 DNA follows: TGTGCCAGCAGCCCGGACCTAAATGAGCAGTTCTTC. Translated: CASSPDLNEQFF.

This clonotype was observed a handful of times. The chain joins TRBV6-1 to TRBJ2-7; the D gene could be TRBD1 or TRBD2 (6 bases each). The CDR3 loop spans 16 amino acids. Deletions cut 5 bases from V and 0 bases from J, with 17 bases between. Germline V gene sequence: CDR1 MNHNS, CDR2 SASEGT. The DNA of the CDR3 is TGTGCCAGCAGTTACGGGGGCAGTTCTTCCTCCTACGAGCAGTACTTC. Protein product: CASSYGGSSSSYEQYF.

This chain uses TRBV3-1 with TRBJ1-1; D not resolved. V was cut by 1 base and J by 1 base, with 7 bases left in between. CDR1 and CDR2 from the germline V gene are LGHDT and YNNKEL (reference sequence). The CDR3 runs to 14 residues. CDR3 loop: CASSQGRQNTEAFF. The CDR3 DNA follows: TGTGCCAGCAGCCAAGGGAGGCAGAACACTGAAGCTTTCTTT.

This chain uses TRBV6-8 with TRBJ1-4; 9 bases align to TRBD1. This CDR3 has 15 residues. V lost 6 bases to trimming and J lost 7 bases; unmatched junction nucleotides: 9. Germline lookup yields CDR1 MNHGY and CDR2 SAAAGT. CDR3 sequence: CASRKTQGASEKLFF. The CDR3 DNA sequence: TGTGCCAGCAGGAAGACACAGGGGGCAAGTGAAAAACTGTTTTTT.

The gene calls are TRBV30 and TRBJ1-1; unclear D gene. CDR1 is GTSNPN and CDR2 is SVGIG in the germline V gene (reference sequence). Trimming took 3 bases from V and 10 from J, leaving 21 bases between them. There are 14 residues in the CDR3. CDR3 in amino acids: CAWSVGLALGGAFF. The CDR3, as DNA: TGTGCCTGGAGCGTCGGTCTGGCCTTGGGAGGAGCTTTCTTT.

The rearrangement links TRBV28 to TRBJ1-5, with D possibly matching TRBD1 (5 bases). CDR3 length: 16 amino acids. V was cut by 6 bases and J by 6 bases, with 21 bases left in between. Germline V gene sequence: CDR1 MDHEN, CDR2 SYDVKM. CDR3 coding DNA: TGTGCCAGCAGCCCCGGGCCGGGGGAGGGGAGTCAGCCCCAGCATTTT. Residues: CASSPGPGEGSQPQHF.

The CDR3: CASSQEVDSYLYGYTF. The DNA of the CDR3 is TGTGCCAGCAGCCAAGAGGTGGACAGCTATCTCTATGGCTACACCTTC. The chain combines TRBV3-1 with TRBJ1-2; a weak D match, TRBD1 (6 bases). V lost 0 bases to trimming and J lost 4 bases, with 15 bases between them. Germline assignment: CDR1 LGHDT and CDR2 YNNKEL (reference sequence). This CDR3 region has 16 residues.

V gene TRBV7-9 combines with J gene TRBJ1-1; 7 positions agree with TRBD1. Germline loops: CDR1 SEHNR, CDR2 FQNEAQ (reference sequence). CDR3 length equals 13 residues. The ends lost 1 base at V and 7 bases at J; junction bases unmatched: 3. CDR3 amino acids: CASSLVQGGEAFF. The CDR3 DNA follows: TGTGCCAGCAGCTTAGTGCAGGGGGGTGAAGCTTTCTTT.

The V gene is TRBV18, the J gene TRBJ2-7, with a tentative D call TRBD2 (5 bases). Between the trimmed V and J ends, which lost 1 base and 2 bases, there was a span of 12 bases. Germline loops: CDR1 KGHSH, CDR2 LQKENI. The CDR3 covers 15 residues. Here the CDR3 reads CASSPLSGNTYEQYF. The CDR3 nucleotides are TGTGCCAGCTCACCACTGTCGGGGAATACCTACGAGCAGTACTTC.

The rearrangement joins TRBV14 to TRBJ1-1; D might be TRBD1 (6 bases). The V end lost 4 bases, the J end lost 0 bases, and 12 bases lay between the germline ends. The CDR3 contains 15 residues. Germline CDR1 SGHDN, CDR2 FVKESK. The CDR3 region is CASSPLGGLNTEAFF. The CDR3 DNA follows: TGTGCCAGCAGCCCACTGGGGGGCTTGAACACTGAAGCTTTCTTT.

The V and J genes are TRBV28 and TRBJ2-7; D is ambiguous. The CDR3 is made up of 14 amino acids. Between the trimmed V and J ends, which lost 1 base and 3 bases, there was a span of 10 bases. Germline V gene sequence: CDR1 MDHEN, CDR2 SYDVKM. CDR3 in amino acids: CASSLLGQDYEQYF. The CDR3 region has the DNA TGTGCCAGCAGTTTATTAGGCCAGGACTACGAGCAGTACTTC.

This clonotype was observed a few times. The chain links TRBV20-1 to TRBJ2-5; D is undetermined. Germline assignment: CDR1 DFQATT and CDR2 SNEGSKA (reference sequence). The CDR3 covers 14 residues. V lost 1 base, J lost 7 bases, and 16 bases lay in between. Written as DNA, the CDR3 is TGCAGTGCTAGAGTTGCGCAGCCCGTGGGGACCCAGTACTTC. This codes for CSARVAQPVGTQYF.

In this sample, this clonotype is large. The V and J genes are TRBV6-2 or TRBV6-3 and TRBJ2-5; D not certain. Trimming stripped 7 bases from V and 2 bases from J, with 11 bases between. The CDR3 totals 13 residues. Looked up from germline, CDR1 is MNHEY and CDR2 is SVGEGT. The CDR3 spells CASNTDVQETQYF. The CDR3 DNA follows: TGTGCCAGCAATACGGACGTACAAGAGACCCAGTACTTC.

The chain joins TRBV7-9 to TRBJ2-1; no reliable D call. Trimming removed 5 bases at V and 6 bases at J, with 8 bases between. CDR1 SEHNR and CDR2 FQNEAQ come from the germline V gene (reference sequence). This CDR3 is built from 12 residues. The CDR3 loop is CASSPWANEQFF. The CDR3 DNA reads as TGTGCCAGCAGCCCGTGGGCCAATGAGCAGTTCTTC.

The rearrangement uses TRBV4-1 and TRBJ2-1; TRBD2 matches 9 bases. V lost 0 bases, J lost 5 bases, and 5 bases stayed unmatched. CDR3 length equals 16 residues. Germline CDR1 MGHRA, CDR2 YSYEKL. The CDR3 DNA sequence: TGCGCCAGCAGCCAAGAAGGCGGGGGGGCGAACAATGAGCAGTTCTTC. The encoded protein is CASSQEGGGANNEQFF.